The clone carrying this T cell receptor beta chain was found once. The sample originates from a study of blood T cell repertoires in COVID-19. This CDR3 is 13 amino acids long. Deletions cut 3 bases from V and 7 bases from J, with 12 bases between. Germline CDR1 reads MNHNY; CDR2 reads SVGAGI (reference sequence). Method: immunoSEQ multiplex PCR; TCRdb's copy keeps in-frame clones and lacks some. The data contain some 100,000 clones, 81% of them seen just once; the ten biggest clones take up over 9.5%. The receptor was derived from a human donor in a cohort sampled during active COVID-19. The chain links TRBV6-6 to TRBJ1-1, with D possibly being TRBD1 (5 bases). Sequencing was performed on peripheral blood. The CDR3 DNA sequence: TGTGCCAGCAGTTATAGACAGTCGCTTGAAGCTTTCTTT. It translates to CASSYRQSLEAFF.